A selection of T cell receptor beta chains follows, all from one sample in a study of blood T cell repertoires in COVID-19. The data were produced by immunoSEQ multiplex PCR, yet TCRdb's version contains in-frame clones alone and is incomplete. This table has around 210,000 clones, roughly 88% appearing once. The sequenced material came from peripheral blood. These receptors all come from a man younger than 35 with active or convalescent COVID-19. Both conserved end residues are part of each CDR3. The order of the fields is D gene, J gene, V gene, clone size, CDR3 DNA, CDR3 protein. D genes are given only for firm matches. Clone size is given for some rows only: seen once, a few or many times, or a class if the clone is expanded.

- | TRBJ1-2 | TRBV11-2 | few | TGTGCCAGCAGCTGGGGGGGCACCTATAACTATGGCTACACCTTC | CASSWGGTYNYGYTF
TRBD1 | TRBJ1-5 | TRBV7-2 | - | TGTGCCAGCAGCTTAGTGGGACAGGGAGGCCAGCCCCAGCATTTT | CASSLVGQGGQPQHF
- | TRBJ2-6 | TRBV3-1/TRBV3-2 | - | TGTGCCAGCAGCGACGGACAGTTAATCTCTGGGGCCAACGTCCTGACTTTC | CASSDGQLISGANVLTF
TRBD2 | TRBJ2-7 | TRBV5-6 | - | TGTGCCAGCAGCCTGACGGGAGGGTACCCCACTGAGCAGTACTTC | CASSLTGGYPTEQYF
TRBD2 | TRBJ2-1 | TRBV7-8 | - | TGTGCCAGCAGCCATTCGGGGGGGCAGTTCTTC | CASSHSGGQFF
- | TRBJ2-5 | TRBV5-4 | - | TGTGCCAGCAGCCGCAGCGCGGGCGGTGCAGAGACCCAGTACTTC | CASSRSAGGAETQYF
- | TRBJ1-4 | TRBV9 | once | TGTGCCAGCAGCGCAATGGGGCGTAATGAAAAACTGTTTTTT | CASSAMGRNEKLFF
TRBD2 | TRBJ2-1 | TRBV25-1 | - | TGTGCCAGCAGCCCGAGCGGGAGGCCCGACAATGAGCAGTTCTTC | CASSPSGRPDNEQFF
- | TRBJ1-5 | TRBV2 | - | TGTGCCAGCAACGCCCAGGGAGGAGGGCAGCCCCAGCATTTT | CASNAQGGGQPQHF
- | TRBJ2-7 | TRBV27 | - | TGTGCCAGCAGTGGGGAGAAGCGCGACACCTACGAGCAGTACTTC | CASSGEKRDTYEQYF
TRBD1 | TRBJ1-2 | TRBV29-1 | many | TGCAGCGCCAGTCGAGGGGGCGGCTACACCTTC | CSASRGGGYTF
- | TRBJ1-2 | TRBV9 | few | TGTGCCAGCAGCGTAGTAGCCTATGGCTACACCTTC | CASSVVAYGYTF
- | TRBJ1-5 | TRBV19 | - | TGTGCCAGTAGCTTAACAGAATATAGCAATCAGCCCCAGCATTTT | CASSLTEYSNQPQHF
- | TRBJ1-1 | TRBV29-1 | once | TGCAGCGTTGCGGGACACATGAACACTGAAGCTTTCTTT | CSVAGHMNTEAFF
TRBD1 | TRBJ1-4 | TRBV5-1 | - | TGCGCCAGCAGCTCCGGGACAGGATCGAATGAAAAACTGTTTTTT | CASSSGTGSNEKLFF
TRBD2 | TRBJ2-7 | TRBV15 | - | TGTGCCACCAGCAGGTCTAGCGGGAGTGTCTACGAGCAGTACTTC | CATSRSSGSVYEQYF
- | TRBJ2-2 | TRBV6-2/TRBV6-3 | - | TGTGCCAGCAGTTTACAGGGAGCCACCGGGGAGCTGTTTTTT | CASSLQGATGELFF
- | TRBJ2-3 | TRBV7-2 | once | TGTGCCAGCAGCCTTCTCCTTAGCCCAGATACGCAGTATTTT | CASSLLLSPDTQYF
- | TRBJ2-7 | TRBV7-9 | - | TGTGCCAGCAGCTTAGCGGCCAGCTACGAGCAGTACTTC | CASSLAASYEQYF
- | TRBJ1-4 | TRBV6-5 | - | TGTGCCAGCAGTTATATTCGCGGGGGTAATGAAAAACTGTTTTTT | CASSYIRGGNEKLFF
TRBD2 | TRBJ2-5 | TRBV6-5 | - | TGTGCCAGCAGTCCACTAGCGGGAGTAGGTGAGACCCAGTACTTC | CASSPLAGVGETQYF
- | TRBJ2-7 | TRBV14 | - | TGTGCCAGCAGCCTCCAGCCAGGAGGCGCCTACGAGCAGTACTTC | CASSLQPGGAYEQYF
TRBD2 | TRBJ2-7 | TRBV20-1 | - | TGCAGTGCTAGTCTTGCGGGAGGGCTGCACGAGCAGTACTTC | CSASLAGGLHEQYF
- | TRBJ2-2 | TRBV28 | - | TGTGCCAGCAGACCCAGGAAGGCAAAATCCACCGGGGAGCTGTTTTTT | CASRPRKAKSTGELFF
TRBD1 | TRBJ1-6 | TRBV20-1 | - | TGCAGTGCTAGTCACAGGGGGCTAGGTTCGAGTTCACCCCTCCACTTT | CSASHRGLGSSSPLHF
- | TRBJ2-7 | TRBV12-3/TRBV12-4 | - | TGTGCCAGCAGCCCAGTCTCCTACGAGCAGTACTTC | CASSPVSYEQYF
TRBD2 | TRBJ2-7 | TRBV27 | - | TGTGCCAGCAGACTCCCAACTAGCGGGCTTTCCTACGAGCAGTACTTC | CASRLPTSGLSYEQYF
TRBD2 | TRBJ2-3 | TRBV7-2 | once | TGTGCCAGCAGCTACAAACTAGCGGGGGCAGGAGGAGATACGCAGTATTTT | CASSYKLAGAGGDTQYF
TRBD1 | TRBJ1-5 | TRBV27 | few | TGTGCCAGCAGGAGGGACAGGGGGAATCAGCCCCAGCATTTT | CASRRDRGNQPQHF
TRBD1 | TRBJ2-2 | TRBV7-8 | - | TGTGCCAGCAGCGGGACAGTGGGACCCGGGGAGCTGTTTTTT | CASSGTVGPGELFF
TRBD1 | TRBJ2-5 | TRBV5-1 | once | TGCGCCAGCAGCTTGGAGCCCCGGGACAGGGGCGAGACCCAGTACTTC | CASSLEPRDRGETQYF
- | TRBJ1-2 | TRBV27 | - | TGTGCCAGCAGTTCTCGGGGCTATGGCTACACCTTC | CASSSRGYGYTF
- | TRBJ1-3 | TRBV19 | - | TGTGCCAGTAGTATAGGTTCGGGACAAGGAAACACCATATATTTT | CASSIGSGQGNTIYF
- | TRBJ1-2 | TRBV11-2 | once | TGTGCCAGCAGCTCTCGACAGAGGATATATGGCTACACCTTC | CASSSRQRIYGYTF
- | TRBJ2-7 | TRBV3-1/TRBV3-2 | - | TGTGCCAGCAGCCAAGTCGGCTACGAGCAGTACTTC | CASSQVGYEQYF
TRBD2 | TRBJ2-7 | TRBV9 | once | TGTGCCAGCAGCGTAATGGGACTAGCTTCTGAGGAGCAGTACTTC | CASSVMGLASEEQYF
- | TRBJ1-6 | TRBV5-1 | - | TGCGCCAGCAAGGACGGAGGGGATAATTCACCCCTCCACTTT | CASKDGGDNSPLHF
- | TRBJ1-2 | TRBV6-5 | - | TGTGCCAGCAACCCCGGACCCAGGGGCTATGGCTACACCTTC | CASNPGPRGYGYTF
- | TRBJ2-7 | TRBV9 | - | TGTGCCAGCAGCGTTAACCAGGGCGGCGAGCAGTACTTC | CASSVNQGGEQYF